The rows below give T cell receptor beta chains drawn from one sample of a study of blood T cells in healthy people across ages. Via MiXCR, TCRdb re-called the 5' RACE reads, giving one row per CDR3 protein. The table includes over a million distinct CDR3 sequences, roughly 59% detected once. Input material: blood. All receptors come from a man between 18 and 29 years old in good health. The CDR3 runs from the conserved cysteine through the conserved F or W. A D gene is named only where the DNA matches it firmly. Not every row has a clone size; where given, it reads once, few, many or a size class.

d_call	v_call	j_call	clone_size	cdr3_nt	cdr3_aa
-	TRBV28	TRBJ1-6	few	TGTGCCAGCAGTTTACAGACTCCAGGGCGATCACCCCTCCACTTT	CASSLQTPGRSPLHF
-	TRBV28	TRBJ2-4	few	TGTGCCAGCAGTTTACCCGAGAACATTCAGTACTTC	CASSLPENIQYF
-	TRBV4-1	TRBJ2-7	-	TGCGCCAGCAGCCAAGATCATCCAGGGAGCTACGAGCAGTACTTC	CASSQDHPGSYEQYF
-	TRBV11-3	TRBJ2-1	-	TGTGCCAGCAGCTTGGGAGAGTCTGTTAATGAGATACAGTTCTTC	CASSLGESVNEIQFF
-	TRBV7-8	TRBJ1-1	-	TGTGCCAGCAGCTTAGCCCTATCGGGGACTGAAGCTTTCTTT	CASSLALSGTEAFF
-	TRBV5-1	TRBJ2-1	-	TGCGCCAGCAGCTCACCGGGACTCCTTCACAATGAGCAGTTCTTC	CASSSPGLLHNEQFF
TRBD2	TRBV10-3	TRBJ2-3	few	TGTGCCATCAGTGAGTGGACTAGCGGGCGCACAGATACGCAGTATTTT	CAISEWTSGRTDTQYF
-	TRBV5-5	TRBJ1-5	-	TGTGCCAGCAGCTGGACACCTAGCAATCAGCCCCAGCATTTT	CASSWTPSNQPQHF
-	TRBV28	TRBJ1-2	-	TGTGCCAGCAGCCGGGGTTTGGGGGCACCTAACTATGGTTACACCTTC	CASSRGLGAPNYGYTF
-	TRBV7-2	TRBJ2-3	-	TGTGCCAGCAGCTTTGTGGGGGGAGATACGCAGTATTTT	CASSFVGGDTQYF
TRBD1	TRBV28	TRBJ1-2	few	TGTGCCAGTACCGGGACAGTGAATAGTTTTGGTGGCTACACCTTC	CASTGTVNSFGGYTF